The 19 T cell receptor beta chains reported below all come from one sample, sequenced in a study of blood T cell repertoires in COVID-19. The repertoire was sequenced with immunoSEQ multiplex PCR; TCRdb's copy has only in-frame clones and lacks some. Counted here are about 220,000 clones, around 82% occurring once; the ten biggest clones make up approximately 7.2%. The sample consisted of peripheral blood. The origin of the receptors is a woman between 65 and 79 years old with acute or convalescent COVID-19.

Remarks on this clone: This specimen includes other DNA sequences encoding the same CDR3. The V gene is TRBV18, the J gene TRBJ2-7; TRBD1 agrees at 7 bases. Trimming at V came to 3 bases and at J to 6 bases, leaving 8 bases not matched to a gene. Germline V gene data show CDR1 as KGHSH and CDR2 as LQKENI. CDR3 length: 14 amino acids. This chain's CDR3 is CASSPSRTGSEQYF. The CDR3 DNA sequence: TGTGCCAGCTCACCTAGCCGGACAGGATCCGAGCAGTACTTC.

This CDR3 reads CATSRETGMSQITSYNEQFF. CDR3 nucleotide sequence: TGTGCCACCAGCAGAGAGACAGGGATGAGCCAAATCACCTCCTACAATGAGCAGTTCTTC. The rearrangement uses TRBV15 and TRBJ2-1; 7 bases line up with TRBD1. Germline CDR1 reads LNHNV; CDR2 reads YYDKDF (reference sequence). The CDR3 length is 20 residues. Trimming took 0 bases from V and 0 from J; bases not matched to a gene: 14.

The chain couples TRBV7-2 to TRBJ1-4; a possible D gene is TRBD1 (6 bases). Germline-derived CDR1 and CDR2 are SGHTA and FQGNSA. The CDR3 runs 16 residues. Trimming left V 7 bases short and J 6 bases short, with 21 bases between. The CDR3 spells CASTQFIRGADEKLFF. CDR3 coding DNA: TGTGCCAGCACCCAATTCATCCGGGGGGCCGATGAAAAACTGTTTTTT.

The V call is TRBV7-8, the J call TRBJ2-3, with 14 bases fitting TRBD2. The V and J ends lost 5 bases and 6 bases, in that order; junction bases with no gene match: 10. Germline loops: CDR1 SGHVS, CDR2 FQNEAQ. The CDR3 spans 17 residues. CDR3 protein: CASSLWGTSGGQDTQYF. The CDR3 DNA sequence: TGTGCCAGCAGCCTTTGGGGGACTAGCGGGGGCCAGGATACGCAGTATTTT.

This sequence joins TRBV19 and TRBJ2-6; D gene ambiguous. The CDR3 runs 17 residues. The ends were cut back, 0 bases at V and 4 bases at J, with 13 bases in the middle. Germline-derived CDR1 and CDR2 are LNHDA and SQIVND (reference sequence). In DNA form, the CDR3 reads TGTGCCAGTAGTATAGAGTTCCGGTCCTTCGGGGCCAACGTCCTGACTTTC. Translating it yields CASSIEFRSFGANVLTF.

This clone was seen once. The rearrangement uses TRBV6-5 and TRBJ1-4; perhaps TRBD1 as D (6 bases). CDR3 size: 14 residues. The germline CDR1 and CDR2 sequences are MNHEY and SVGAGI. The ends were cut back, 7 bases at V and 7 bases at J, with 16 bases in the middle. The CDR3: CASNVQGSGEKLFF. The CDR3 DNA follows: TGTGCCAGCAACGTACAGGGTTCGGGTGAAAAACTGTTTTTT.

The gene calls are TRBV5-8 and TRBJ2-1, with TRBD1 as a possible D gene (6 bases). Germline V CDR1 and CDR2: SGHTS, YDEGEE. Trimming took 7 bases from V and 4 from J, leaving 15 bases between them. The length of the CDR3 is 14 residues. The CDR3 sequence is CASRLDRSYNEQFF. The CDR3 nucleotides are TGTGCCAGCCGCCTTGACAGGTCTTACAATGAGCAGTTCTTC.

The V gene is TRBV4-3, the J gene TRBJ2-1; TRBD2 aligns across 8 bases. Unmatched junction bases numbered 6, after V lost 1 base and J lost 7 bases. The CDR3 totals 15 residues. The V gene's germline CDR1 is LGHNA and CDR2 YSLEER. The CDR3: CASSQAGGPLNEQFF. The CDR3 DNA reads TGCGCCAGCAGCCAAGCGGGGGGGCCGTTGAATGAGCAGTTCTTC.

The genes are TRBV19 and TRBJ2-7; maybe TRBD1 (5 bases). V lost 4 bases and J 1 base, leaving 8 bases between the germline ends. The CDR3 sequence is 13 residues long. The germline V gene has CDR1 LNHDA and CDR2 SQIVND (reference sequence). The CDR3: CASSNTGSYEQYF. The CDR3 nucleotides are TGTGCCAGTAGTAATACAGGTTCCTACGAGCAGTACTTC. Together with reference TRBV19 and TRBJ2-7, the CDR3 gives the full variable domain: DGGITQSPKYLFRKEGQNVTLSCEQNLNHDAMYWYRQDPGQGLRLIYYSQIVNDFQKGDIAEGYSVSREKKESFPLTVTSAQKNPTAFYLCASSNTGSYEQYFGPGTRLTVT.

The CDR3 reads CATSEGHSNQPQHF. CDR3 coding DNA: TGTGCCACCAGTGAGGGACATAGCAATCAGCCCCAGCATTTT. The chain is built from TRBV24-1 and TRBJ1-5; weak D call: TRBD1 (6 bases). From germline, CDR1 is KGHDR and CDR2 SFDVKD. This CDR3 spans 14 amino acids. V lost 4 bases and J 0 bases, leaving 6 bases between the germline ends.

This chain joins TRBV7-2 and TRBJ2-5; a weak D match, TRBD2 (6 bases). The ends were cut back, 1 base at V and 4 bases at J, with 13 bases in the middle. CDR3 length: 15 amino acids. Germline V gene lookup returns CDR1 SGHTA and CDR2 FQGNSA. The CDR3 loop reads CASSLVVGLSETQYF. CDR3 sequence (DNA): TGTGCCAGCAGCTTAGTGGTCGGACTATCAGAGACCCAGTACTTC.

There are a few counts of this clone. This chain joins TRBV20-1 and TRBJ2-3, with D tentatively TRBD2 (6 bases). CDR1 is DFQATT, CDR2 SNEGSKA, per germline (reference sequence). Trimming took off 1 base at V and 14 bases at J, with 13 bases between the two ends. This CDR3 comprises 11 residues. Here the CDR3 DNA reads TGCAGTGCTAGAGTGGGGGGTAGGGTGTATTTT. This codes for CSARVGGRVYF.

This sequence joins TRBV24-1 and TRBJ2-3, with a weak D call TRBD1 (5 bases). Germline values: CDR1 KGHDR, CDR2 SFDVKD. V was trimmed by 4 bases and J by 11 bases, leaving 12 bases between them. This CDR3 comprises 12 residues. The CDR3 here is CATSESTEGQYF. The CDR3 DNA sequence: TGTGCCACCAGTGAGTCGACAGAAGGGCAGTATTTT.

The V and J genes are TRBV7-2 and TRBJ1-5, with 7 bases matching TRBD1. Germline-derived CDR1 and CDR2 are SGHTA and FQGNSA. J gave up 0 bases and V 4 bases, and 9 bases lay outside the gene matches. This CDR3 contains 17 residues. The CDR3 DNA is TGTGCCAGCAGCTCGACAGGGAGAGGCTATAGCAATCAGCCCCAGCATTTT. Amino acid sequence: CASSSTGRGYSNQPQHF.

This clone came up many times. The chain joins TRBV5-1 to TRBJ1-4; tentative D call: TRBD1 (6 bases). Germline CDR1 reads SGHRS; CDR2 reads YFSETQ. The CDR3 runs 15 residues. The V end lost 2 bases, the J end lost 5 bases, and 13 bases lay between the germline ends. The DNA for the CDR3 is TGCGCCAGCAGCTTCCAGGGGAACTTGAATGAAAAACTGTTTTTT. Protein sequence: CASSFQGNLNEKLFF.

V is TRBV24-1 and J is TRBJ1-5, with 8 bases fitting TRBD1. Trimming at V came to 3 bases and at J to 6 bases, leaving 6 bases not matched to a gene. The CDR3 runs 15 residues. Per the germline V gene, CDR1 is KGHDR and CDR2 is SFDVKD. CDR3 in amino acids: CATSDPGQGFQPQHF. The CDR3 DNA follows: TGTGCCACCAGTGATCCAGGACAGGGATTTCAGCCCCAGCATTTT.

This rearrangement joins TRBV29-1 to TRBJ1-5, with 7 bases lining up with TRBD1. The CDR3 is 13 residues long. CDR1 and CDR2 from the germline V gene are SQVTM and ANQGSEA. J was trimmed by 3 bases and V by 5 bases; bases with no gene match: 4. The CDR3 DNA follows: TGCAGCGTTCAGGGGGATTTCAATCAGCCCCAGCATTTT. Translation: CSVQGDFNQPQHF. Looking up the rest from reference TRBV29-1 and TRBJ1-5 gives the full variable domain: SAVISQKPSRDICQRGTSLTIQCQVDSQVTMMFWYRQQPGQSLTLIATANQGSEATYESGFVIDKFPISRPNLTFSTLTVSNMSPEDSSIYLCSVQGDFNQPQHFGDGTRLSIL.

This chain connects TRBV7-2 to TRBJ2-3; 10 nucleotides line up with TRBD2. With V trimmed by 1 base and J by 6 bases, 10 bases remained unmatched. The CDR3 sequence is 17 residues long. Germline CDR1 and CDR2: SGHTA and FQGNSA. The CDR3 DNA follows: TGTGCCAGCAGCTTAGATCAGCGGGGGGGCCTCAGGGATACGCAGTATTTT. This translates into CASSLDQRGGLRDTQYF.

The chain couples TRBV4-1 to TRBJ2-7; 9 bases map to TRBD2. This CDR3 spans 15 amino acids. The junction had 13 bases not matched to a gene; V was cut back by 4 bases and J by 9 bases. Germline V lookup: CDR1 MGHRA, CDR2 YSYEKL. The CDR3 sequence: CASSLSGGLPEGQYF. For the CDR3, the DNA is TGCGCCAGCAGCCTCAGCGGGGGGCTCCCTGAGGGGCAGTACTTC.